These T cell receptor beta chains were read from a single sample in a study of cytomegalovirus exposure and HLA in healthy donors. Sequencing was performed with immunoSEQ multiplex PCR; in TCRdb, only in-frame clones are kept and a portion is missing. The sample includes 150,000 to 200,000 clones, about 88% of them seen just once. The sequenced sample was PBMCs. These receptors were obtained from a young woman in good health and CMV-seronegative. The CDR3 runs from the conserved cysteine through the conserved F or W. A D gene is named only where the DNA matches it firmly. A row's size may be missing; if present it is once, few, many or a size class.

V,size,J,D,DNA,CDR3
TRBV6-5,.,TRBJ1-3,TRBD1,TGTGCCAGCAGCGGGACAGGGGCCTCTGGAAACACCATATATTTT,CASSGTGASGNTIYF
TRBV2,.,TRBJ2-7,TRBD1,TGTGCCAGCAGTTGGGACAGGGGTGAGCAGTACTTC,CASSWDRGEQYF
TRBV7-2,.,TRBJ1-2,.,TGTGCCAGCAGCTTAGGTCAGGGTGTCTATGGCTACACCTTC,CASSLGQGVYGYTF
TRBV4-3,.,TRBJ2-5,TRBD1,TGCGCCAGCAGCCAAGATAGATGCCGGGACAGGGGTACACAAGAGACCCAGTACTTC,CASSQDRCRDRGTQETQYF
TRBV6-1,.,TRBJ2-2,TRBD2,TGTGCCAGCACCGGGACTAGCTTTAACACCGGGGAGCTGTTTTTT,CASTGTSFNTGELFF
TRBV19,.,TRBJ1-5,.,TGTGCCAGTAGTACGACGGGGAGCAATCAGCCCCAGCATTTT,CASSTTGSNQPQHF
TRBV2,.,TRBJ2-2,TRBD2,TGTGCCAGCAGCCTAGGGGGACTAGCGGGGTACACCGGGGAGCTGTTTTTT,CASSLGGLAGYTGELFF
TRBV10-3,.,TRBJ1-1,.,TGTGCCATCAGTGACGTCGAGTGGGGACAACCTGAAGCTTTCTTT,CAISDVEWGQPEAFF
TRBV7-6,.,TRBJ2-5,.,TGTGCCAGCAGCGGCCCCCAAGAGACCCAGTACTTC,CASSGPQETQYF
TRBV19,.,TRBJ1-1,.,TGTGCCAGTAGTAAGTCAGGGAACACTGAAGCTTTCTTT,CASSKSGNTEAFF
TRBV27,.,TRBJ2-1,.,TGTGCCAGCAGTTTGGGGGGACGGCGTGAGGACCTTTTCTTC,CASSLGGRREDLFF
TRBV27,once,TRBJ2-7,TRBD2,TGTGCCAGCAGTTTGCTAGCGGGAGACGAGCAGTACTTC,CASSLLAGDEQYF
TRBV6-1,.,TRBJ1-1,TRBD1,TGTGCCAGCAGTGTAGCAGGGGGCGGTGGCACTGAAGCTTTCTTT,CASSVAGGGGTEAFF
TRBV28,.,TRBJ1-6,TRBD1,TGTGCCAGCAGTTTCCCGGGACAGGGAAATTCACCCCTCCACTTT,CASSFPGQGNSPLHF
TRBV25-1,.,TRBJ1-2,.,TGTGCCAGCAGTGAATCCCTTGCCACAGTCTATGGCTACACCTTC,CASSESLATVYGYTF
TRBV4-3,.,TRBJ2-3,.,TGCGCCAGCAGCCAGGGCGGGACCCAGACAGATACGCAGTATTTT,CASSQGGTQTDTQYF
TRBV28,.,TRBJ2-7,.,TGTGCCAGCACCCTACAGGATTCCCACGAGCAGTACTTC,CASTLQDSHEQYF
TRBV10-3,.,TRBJ1-2,.,TGTGCCATCAGTGGAGGGCAGGGGCAGGCCAACCCACGAGAATACACCTTC,CAISGGQGQANPREYTF
TRBV27,.,TRBJ1-3,.,TGTGCCAGCAGTGCGGAGGGCCAAGGAAGAAACACCATATATTTT,CASSAEGQGRNTIYF
TRBV5-1,once,TRBJ1-2,TRBD1,TGCGCCAGCAGCCTAGGACAGGGGGCGAGGGACTATGGCTACACCTTC,CASSLGQGARDYGYTF
TRBV4-3,.,TRBJ1-2,.,TGCGCCAGCAGCCAACTACCGGGACACAAGATAAATTCGAACTATGGCTACACCTTC,CASSQLPGHKINSNYGYTF
TRBV7-9,.,TRBJ2-5,.,TGTGCCAGCAGCTTAGATTTAGCGGTAAAAGAGACCCAGTACTTC,CASSLDLAVKETQYF
TRBV6-6,once,TRBJ1-5,TRBD1,TGTGCCAGCAGTTACCAAGGGACAGGGAATCAGCCCCAGCATTTT,CASSYQGTGNQPQHF
TRBV5-1,.,TRBJ1-1,TRBD1,TGCGCCAGCAGCTCCATCGGACAGGGGGACACTGAAGCTTTCTTT,CASSSIGQGDTEAFF
TRBV7-2,.,TRBJ2-2,TRBD1,TGTGCCAGCAGCTTAGATCTGACAGGGTACACCGGGGAGCTGTTTTTT,CASSLDLTGYTGELFF
TRBV9,.,TRBJ2-2,TRBD1,TGTGCCAGCAGCCCCCGGACAGGGCTGGACACCGGGGAGCTGTTTTTT,CASSPRTGLDTGELFF
TRBV28,.,TRBJ1-6,TRBD1,TGTGCCAGCAGCTATGAGGGGGGCAGGGGGAGGTCACCCCTCCACTTT,CASSYEGGRGRSPLHF